Listed below are T cell receptor beta chains from one sample, sequenced in a study of Graves' ophthalmopathy and Graves' hyperthyroidism. TCRdb used MiXCR to reprocess the multiplex PCR reads, holding one entry per CDR3 protein. The table records about 620,000 distinct CDR3 sequences, over 20% of them present only once. Sequencing was carried out using peripheral blood. All receptors come from a woman aged 18-29 years with stable Graves' hyperthyroidism. Some clones in this sample may be carry-over from other donors' samples. Each CDR3 is given without its conserved first and last residue. Fields, in order: D gene, V gene, CDR3 protein. A D gene is named only where the DNA matches it firmly.

NA TRBV4-1 ASSPLGVSPGYT
TRBD1 TRBV6-1 ASSERTGGGYGYT
TRBD1 TRBV28 ASSSPGTGVGYT
NA TRBV5-1 ASRGEGANYGYT
NA TRBV6-1 ASSGARGNYGYT
NA TRBV13 ASSDVGDYEQY
TRBD2 TRBV12-3/TRBV12-4 AKPPGGRYEQY
NA TRBV29-1 SAGRGAGQPQH
TRBD1 TRBV20-1 SARDLDREVFAYEQY
TRBD1 TRBV6-1 ASSEARGQTYEQY
TRBD1 TRBV12-3/TRBV12-4 ASSPGQILTGELF
NA TRBV4-1 ASSQASWETQY
NA TRBV20-1 SASGGYDEQY
NA TRBV6-2/TRBV6-3 ASSARSNQPQH
NA TRBV3-1 ASSQDWDGYT
NA TRBV11-2 ASSLGQTRTQY
NA TRBV12-3/TRBV12-4 ASSLRQVSGANVLT
NA TRBV6-5 ASSYPKGGVNTEAF
TRBD2 TRBV29-1 SVEWAGVKTQY
NA TRBV7-6 ASSPTDLSSYEQY
NA TRBV28 ASSSSRRAGELF
NA TRBV7-2 ASSLIVWQDYGYT
NA TRBV20-1 SARPRTFMNTEAF
NA TRBV20-1 SARSGWLNTIY
NA TRBV20-1 SAALGQISNQPQH
NA TRBV10-3 AITLTENTEAF
NA TRBV6-5 ASSYGQSYGYT
NA TRBV9 ASSVADSLNSPLH
NA TRBV27 ASSLWGLGYVIQY
NA TRBV12-3/TRBV12-4 ASSEDVPLGSNQPQH
NA TRBV4-1 ASSQVRVLSTAEAF
NA TRBV12-3/TRBV12-4 ASSSPHTNTGELF
NA TRBV6-1 ASSDGPGGTNQPQH
TRBD2 TRBV12-3/TRBV12-4 ASSSSGGPPLLQETQY
NA TRBV6-5 ASSSSTLAPYEQY
NA TRBV10-1 ASSEQGAETQY
NA TRBV25-1 ASTTTGGGAVQY
TRBD2 TRBV12-3/TRBV12-4 ASSLELAGAYEQY
NA TRBV12-3/TRBV12-4 ADGYAGELF
NA TRBV6-1 ASSKGTAGEQY